The next 21 T cell receptor beta chains were all read from a single sample in a study of blood T cell repertoires in COVID-19. Data came from immunoSEQ multiplex PCR; TCRdb stores just in-frame clones and leaves some out. The sample shows about 150,000 clones, about 85% of them seen only once. Sequenced input: peripheral blood. These receptors came from a man aged 55-75 years with COVID-19, enrolled during active disease.

The CDR3, as DNA: TGTGCCAGCTGTACCAGGCTAGAGACCCAGTACTTC. Translating it yields CASCTRLETQYF. This chain links TRBV28 with TRBJ2-5; D unresolved. The CDR3 runs 12 residues. Germline-derived CDR1 and CDR2 are MDHEN and SYDVKM. Trimming took off 8 bases at V and 4 bases at J, with 11 bases between the two ends.

The chain has TRBV25-1 and TRBJ2-6; D ambiguous. V lost 0 bases and J lost 0, with 6 bases in between. The CDR3 has 16 residues. CDR1 and CDR2 (germline): MGHDK, SYGVNS. The CDR3 DNA is TGTGCCAGCAGTGAATATATGCGCTCTGGGGCCAACGTCCTGACTTTC. Its protein product is CASSEYMRSGANVLTF. Full variable domain (missing parts from reference TRBV25-1 and TRBJ2-6): EADIYQTPRYLVIGTGKKITLECSQTMGHDKMYWYQQDPGMELHLIHYSYGVNSTEKGDLSSESTVSRIRTEHFPLTLESARPSHTSQYLCASSEYMRSGANVLTFGAGSRLTVL.

For the CDR3, the DNA is TGTGCCAGCAGCTTTGCAGGGACAAATTCACCCCTCCACTTT. Translated: CASSFAGTNSPLHF. The chain carries TRBV7-2 and TRBJ1-6; a possible D gene is TRBD1 (6 bases). Trimming took off 3 bases at V and 7 bases at J, with 10 bases between the two ends. Germline assignment: CDR1 SGHTA and CDR2 FQGNSA. This CDR3 is 14 amino acids long. Combining the CDR3 with reference TRBV7-2 and TRBJ1-6 gives the whole variable domain GAGVSQSPSNKVTEKGKDVELRCDPISGHTALYWYRQSLGQGLEFLIYFQGNSAPDKSGLPSDRFSAERTGGSVSTLTIQRTQQEDSAVYLCASSFAGTNSPLHFGNGTRLTVT.

The chain's CDR3 is CASSPAQASSSYNEQFF. The DNA for the CDR3 is TGTGCCAGCTCGCCCGCCCAGGCCAGTAGCTCCTACAATGAGCAGTTCTTC. The gene calls are TRBV18 and TRBJ2-1; D is uncertain. Germline-derived CDR1 and CDR2 are KGHSH and LQKENI. V lost 6 bases and J 0 bases, leaving 18 bases between the germline ends. The CDR3 is 17 residues long.

The V call is TRBV7-3, the J call TRBJ2-2, with D unresolved. The CDR3 sequence is 13 residues long. From germline, CDR1 is SGHTA and CDR2 FQGTGA. The germline V and J ends were trimmed by 4 bases and 7 bases, with 10 bases remaining between them. The CDR3 nucleotides read TGTGCCAGCAGCTCACCTTGGAGCGGGGAGCTGTTTTTT. It specifies CASSSPWSGELFF.

CDR3 DNA sequence: TGTGCCAGCAGCTCGGGGGTCACTAGCACAGATACGCAGTATTTT. This sequence encodes CASSSGVTSTDTQYF. The rearrangement links TRBV9 to TRBJ2-3; TRBD2 might be the D (6 bases). CDR3 length: 15 residues. V was trimmed by 4 bases and J by 0 bases, leaving 12 bases between them. The germline V gene has CDR1 SGDLS and CDR2 YYNGEE.

This sequence joins TRBV28 and TRBJ1-2; TRBD1 aligns across 7 bases. The CDR3 spans 12 residues. Germline values: CDR1 MDHEN, CDR2 SYDVKM. The trim removed 10 bases at V and 5 bases at J, leaving 7 bases unmatched. The CDR3 region is CATQTGPYGYTF. CDR3 bases: TGTGCCACTCAGACAGGGCCGTATGGCTACACCTTC.

This rearrangement joins TRBV7-6 to TRBJ2-7; D possibly corresponds to TRBD1 (7 bases). Germline V gene data show CDR1 as SGHVS and CDR2 as FNYEAQ. Trimming pared 3 bases from V and 1 base from J, leaving 13 bases between. The CDR3 is made up of 15 amino acids. The CDR3 loop is CASSLRGDSSYEQYF. The CDR3 DNA follows: TGTGCCAGCAGCTTGAGGGGGGACAGTTCCTACGAGCAGTACTTC.

This clone was seen a single time. This chain links TRBV7-8 with TRBJ1-2, with D possibly TRBD1 on 5 matching bases. This CDR3 is 13 amino acids long. Germline-derived CDR1 and CDR2 are SGHVS and FQNEAQ. V lost 4 bases to trimming and J lost 4 bases, with 10 bases between them. The chain's CDR3 is CASSSSDSYGYTF. DNA for the CDR3: TGTGCCAGCAGCTCCTCCGACAGCTATGGCTACACCTTC.

CDR3 nucleotide sequence: TGTGCCAGCACCCCTTTAAGACAGCTGAACACCGGGGAGCTGTTTTTT. Translated: CASTPLRQLNTGELFF. J is TRBJ2-2 and V is TRBV7-6; perhaps TRBD1 as D (5 bases). The germline V gene encodes CDR1 SGHVS and CDR2 FNYEAQ. V was cut by 7 bases and J by 1 base, with 16 bases left in between. The CDR3 loop spans 16 amino acids.

The chain combines TRBV3-1 (or the pseudogene TRBV3-2) with TRBJ1-1; a weak D match, TRBD1 (6 bases). This CDR3 is built from 15 residues. V gave up 1 base and J gave up 6 bases, with 15 bases separating them. The V gene's germline CDR1 is LGHDT and CDR2 YNNKEL (reference sequence). CDR3 residues: CASSQVVMGAPEAFF. DNA for the CDR3: TGTGCCAGCAGCCAAGTTGTTATGGGGGCTCCTGAAGCTTTCTTT.

The CDR3 spells CASSDSGGRKYNEQFF. The CDR3 coding sequence is TGTGCCAGTAGCGACTCAGGGGGCAGAAAATACAATGAGCAGTTCTTC. V gene TRBV19 combines with J gene TRBJ2-1; 8 bases are shared with TRBD1. Germline V gene data show CDR1 as LNHDA and CDR2 as SQIVND (reference sequence). V lost 6 bases to trimming and J lost 4 bases; unmatched junction nucleotides: 11. This CDR3 is 16 amino acids long.

The chain is built from TRBV6-5 and TRBJ2-1; possibly TRBD2 for D (6 bases). The germline V gene has CDR1 MNHEY and CDR2 SVGAGI. This CDR3 comprises 15 residues. Trimming took off 2 bases at V and 0 bases at J, with 8 bases between the two ends. Here the CDR3 reads CASSYAGNSYNEQFF. In DNA, the CDR3 is TGTGCCAGCAGTTACGCGGGGAACTCCTACAATGAGCAGTTCTTC.

The chain couples TRBV10-3 to TRBJ1-6, with D tentatively TRBD1 (5 bases). V lost 3 bases, J lost 10 bases, and 10 bases lay in between. The V gene's germline CDR1 is ENHRY and CDR2 SYGVKD. The CDR3 is 13 amino acids. The CDR3 spells CAISDQGSSPLHF. The CDR3 nucleotides read TGTGCCATCAGTGATCAGGGATCCTCACCCCTCCACTTT.

The V gene is TRBV18, the J gene TRBJ2-1; D is perhaps TRBD2 (5 bases). Trimming took 6 bases from V and 7 from J, leaving 16 bases between them. This CDR3 is 14 amino acids long. Germline-derived CDR1 and CDR2 are KGHSH and LQKENI. This CDR3 reads CASSLDERLNEQFF. CDR3 DNA: TGTGCCAGCTCGCTGGATGAGCGGTTGAATGAGCAGTTCTTC.

The J gene is TRBJ1-1, the V gene TRBV2; D is possibly TRBD1 (5 bases). Per the germline V gene, CDR1 is SNHLY and CDR2 is FYNNEI. The CDR3 sequence is 15 residues long. Trimming removed 2 bases at V and 1 base at J, with 11 bases between. The CDR3 loop is CASSEKGLGNTEAFF. The CDR3 region has the DNA TGTGCCAGCAGTGAAAAGGGGCTAGGGAACACTGAAGCTTTCTTT.

The rearrangement joins TRBV30 to TRBJ2-7; TRBD2 is a possible D gene (6 bases). Germline V CDR1 and CDR2: GTSNPN, SVGIG (reference sequence). The V end was cut by 7 bases, the J end by 6 bases, with 19 bases between. The CDR3 has 13 amino acids. The CDR3: CALRGGPFSEQYF. As DNA, the CDR3 is TGTGCCTTGAGGGGAGGCCCTTTTAGCGAGCAGTACTTC.

The V gene is TRBV19, the J gene TRBJ1-2, with 9 positions matching TRBD1. This CDR3 has 15 residues. The junction had 18 bases not matched to a gene; V was cut back by 11 bases and J by 8 bases. Per the germline V gene, CDR1 is LNHDA and CDR2 is SQIVND (reference sequence). The CDR3 DNA reads as TGTGCCGCCGGGACCGGGACAGGGTTTTTGCGCGGCTACACCTTC. As protein: CAAGTGTGFLRGYTF.

V is TRBV24-1 and J is TRBJ2-5, with 9 positions matching TRBD1. The CDR3 runs to 16 residues. The germline V gene has CDR1 KGHDR and CDR2 SFDVKD. With 3 bases clipped from V and 5 bases from J, the junction kept 9 bases outside the gene matches. CDR3 sequence: CATSDRPQGARETQYF. DNA for the CDR3: TGTGCCACCAGTGATCGCCCACAGGGGGCACGGGAGACCCAGTACTTC.

This chain connects TRBV12-5 to TRBJ2-2; TRBD2 aligns across 7 bases. Trimming removed 7 bases from V and 4 bases from J; junction bases left unmatched: 6. CDR1 and CDR2 from the germline V gene are LGHNT and FRNRAP. The CDR3 consists of 14 residues. The CDR3 DNA is TGTGCTAGTGAACATGGGAGGGCCACCGGGGAGCTGTTTTTT. This encodes CASEHGRATGELFF. The full variable domain, completed using reference TRBV12-5 and TRBJ2-2, is DARVTQTPRHKVTEMGQEVTMRCQPILGHNTVFWYRQTMMQGLELLAYFRNRAPLDDSGMPKDRFSAEMPDATLATLKIQPSEPRDSAVYFCASEHGRATGELFFGEGSRLTVL.

In this sample, this clone turned up once. V usage is TRBV30 and J usage is TRBJ2-7; no reliable D call. Between the trimmed V and J ends, which lost 0 bases and 6 bases, there was a span of 12 bases. There are 13 residues in the CDR3. Germline CDR1 is GTSNPN and CDR2 is SVGIG (reference sequence). CDR3 amino acids: CAWSVRVVSEQYF. Written as DNA, the CDR3 is TGTGCCTGGAGTGTACGAGTGGTAAGCGAGCAGTACTTC. The full variable domain, with the rest looked up from reference TRBV30 and TRBJ2-7, is SQTIHQWPATLVQPVGSPLSLECTVEGTSNPNLYWYRQAAGRGLQLLFYSVGIGQISSEVPQNLSASRPQDRQFILSSKKLLLSDSGFYLCAWSVRVVSEQYFGPGTRLTVT.